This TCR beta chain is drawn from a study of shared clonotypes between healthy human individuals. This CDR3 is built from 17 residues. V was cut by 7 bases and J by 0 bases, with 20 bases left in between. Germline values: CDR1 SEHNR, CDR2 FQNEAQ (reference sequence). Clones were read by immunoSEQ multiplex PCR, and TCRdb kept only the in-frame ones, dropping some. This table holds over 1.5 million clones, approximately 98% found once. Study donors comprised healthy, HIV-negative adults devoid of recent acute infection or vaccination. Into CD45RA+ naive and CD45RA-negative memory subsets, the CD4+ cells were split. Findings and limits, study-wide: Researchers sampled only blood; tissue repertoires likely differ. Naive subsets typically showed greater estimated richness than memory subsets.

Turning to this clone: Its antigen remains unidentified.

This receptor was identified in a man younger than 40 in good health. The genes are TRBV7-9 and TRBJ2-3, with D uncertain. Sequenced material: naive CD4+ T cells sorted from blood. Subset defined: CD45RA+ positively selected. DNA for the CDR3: TGTGCCAGCACTAAAGGGTGGGCCCGAACTAGCACAGATACGCAGTATTTT. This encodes CASTKGWARTSTDTQYF.